The text below deals with one T cell receptor beta chain. This record comes from a study of OX40 agonist ivuxolimab in advanced cancers. Turning to the study itself: Patients were dosed with the agonistic anti-OX40 (CD134) antibody ivuxolimab. A male proportion of over 75% was recorded, with mean age about 54 years and range roughly 23 to 90. Intravenous ivuxolimab at 0.01 to 10 mg/kg was given to patients every 2 weeks.

The repertoire was sequenced with immunoSEQ multiplex PCR; TCRdb's copy has only in-frame clones and lacks some. This table holds over 40,000 clones, around 80% found once. V shed 0 bases, J shed 4 bases, and the junction held 4 bases outside the gene matches. This CDR3 has 15 residues. The V gene's germline CDR1 is MNHNY and CDR2 SVGAGI (reference sequence). The sample here was CD4+ or CD8+ T cells sorted from blood, taken in a trial of the OX40 agonist ivuxolimab. This chain connects TRBV6-6 to TRBJ1-1, with 8 bases aligning to TRBD1. This receptor was identified in an adult with an advanced solid tumor such as melanoma, head and neck, liver or kidney cancer. The CDR3 bases are TGTGCCAGCAGTTACTCGCAGGGGGCGGGCACTGAAGCTTTCTTT. Amino acids: CASSYSQGAGTEAFF.